One and the same sample provided the 31 T cell receptor beta chains below, sequenced in a study of immune heterogeneity within non-small cell lung tumors. The authors used about 600 ng of bulk tumor genomic DNA per sample as template. Multiple widely separated biopsies were taken from each primary tumor at surgery. The cohort was untreated, with newly diagnosed non-small cell lung cancer undergoing curative surgery. TCR beta CDR3 was amplified by multiplex PCR, first round around 10 cycles, 32 V and 13 J primers. Each CDR3 protein is one row after TCRdb ran MiXCR on the multiplex PCR reads. The data contain about 10,000 distinct CDR3 sequences, under 20% of them singletons. The sample was lung tumor tissue. The receptors derive from a man aged 35 to 55 with non-small cell lung cancer.

This clonotype is classed as medium-sized. The gene calls are TRBV12-3 or TRBV12-4 and TRBJ2-7; the D call may be TRBD1 or TRBD2 (5 bases each). V dropped 5 bases and J dropped 1 base, with 12 bases sitting between them. The CDR3 loop spans 14 amino acids. As DNA, the CDR3 is TGTGCCAGCAGTGGGGGACCGTCATCCTACGAGCAGTACTTC. It specifies CASSGGPSSYEQYF.

On this clonotype itself: A read error may be the cause here, since a much bigger clone is one base away. The rearrangement joins TRBV6-4 to TRBJ1-1; 7 bases are a match to TRBD1. This CDR3 has 14 amino acids. Trimming took 10 bases from V and 0 from J; bases not matched to a gene: 8. Germline lookup yields CDR1 MRHNA and CDR2 SNTAGT. This CDR3 reads CAISAGGVNTEAFF. Here the CDR3 DNA reads TGTGCCATCTCGGCAGGGGGTGTGAACACTGAAGCTTTCTTT.

This clonotype has a count of ten or more. V usage is TRBV29-1 and J usage is TRBJ1-1, with no clear D. Trimming shortened V by 5 bases and J by 1 base, and 8 bases separated the two germline ends. Germline V gives CDR1 SQVTM, CDR2 ANQGSEA. The CDR3 covers 12 residues. DNA for the CDR3: TGCAGCGTTTTTTCCCAGAACACTGAAGCTTTCTTT. This encodes CSVFSQNTEAFF.

In its sample, this clonotype was seen once. This rearrangement joins TRBV10-3 to TRBJ2-1; D gene uncertain. Germline CDR1 ENHRY, CDR2 SYGVKD. The V end lost 6 bases, the J end lost 10 bases, and 22 bases lay between the germline ends. The CDR3 has 15 residues. This CDR3 is CAIRDPSPRTTEQFF. CDR3 sequence (DNA): TGTGCCATCAGGGACCCCAGTCCCAGAACAACAGAGCAGTTCTTC.

To note about this clonotype: A read error may be the cause here, since a much bigger clone is one base away. This chain uses TRBV27 with TRBJ1-4, with 7 bases matching TRBD1. There are 16 residues in the CDR3. In germline, CDR1 is MNHEY, CDR2 SMNVEV (reference sequence). CDR3 coding DNA: TGTGCCAGCAGTTCCATGCAGGGGGGTGGGGCTGAAGAACTGTTTTTT. This gives the protein CASSSMQGGGAEELFF. The variable domain in full, with the rest retrieved from reference TRBV27 and TRBJ1-4, is EAQVTQNPRYLITVTGKKLTVTCSQNMNHEYMSWYRQDPGLGLRQIYYSMNVEVTDKGDVPEGYKVSRKEKRNFPLILESPSPNQTSLYFCASSSMQGGGAEELFFGSGTQLSVL.

This clonotype was seen many times. The V call is TRBV6-7, the J call TRBJ2-5; 12 positions agree with TRBD2. TRBV6-7 falls under the ORF class, with uncertain function. This CDR3 has 17 amino acids. Losses at the gene ends were 5 bases for V and 1 base for J; bases not matched to a gene: 8. CDR3 amino acids: CASSRRLAGDLQETQYF. As DNA, the CDR3 is TGTGCCAGCAGTCGCCGACTAGCGGGAGACCTCCAAGAGACCCAGTACTTC.

This clonotype was found many times. V and J are TRBV18 and TRBJ1-1; tentative D call: TRBD1 (5 bases). There are 15 residues in the CDR3. Trimming left V 0 bases short and J 1 base short, with 9 bases between. Germline V gives CDR1 KGHSH, CDR2 LQKENI. CDR3 DNA: TGTGCCAGCTCACCACCGTTGGGGGGGAACACTGAAGCTTTCTTT. Translated: CASSPPLGGNTEAFF.

This clonotype was counted at least ten times. The chain employs TRBV6-4 and TRBJ2-2; 8 bases fit TRBD1. V lost 6 bases and J lost 3; bases outside the gene matches: 6. Germline V gene lookup returns CDR1 MRHNA and CDR2 SNTAGT. The CDR3 covers 15 residues. The CDR3 is CASRGRGPYTGELFF. CDR3 in DNA: TGTGCCAGCAGAGGCAGGGGGCCTTACACCGGGGAGCTGTTTTTT.

This clonotype was counted at least ten times. This chain uses TRBV6-1 with TRBJ2-3; 11 nucleotides agree with TRBD2. The CDR3 extends over 18 amino acids. The germline V gene has CDR1 MNHNS and CDR2 SASEGT. With 3 bases clipped from V and 3 bases from J, the junction kept 11 bases outside the gene matches. CDR3 in DNA: TGTGCCAGCAGTGATATGATTAGCGGGGGGGCCGGGACAGATACGCAGTATTTT. Translation gives CASSDMISGGAGTDTQYF.

This clonotype is labeled as medium-sized. The chain has TRBV6-1 and TRBJ2-7; D is perhaps TRBD2 (6 bases). The germline V gene has CDR1 MNHNS and CDR2 SASEGT. This CDR3 is built from 14 residues. The V end lost 5 bases, the J end lost 2 bases, and 13 bases lay between the germline ends. CDR3 nucleotides: TGTGCCAGCAGTTTAAGCGGAGGGGCCTACGAGCAGTACTTC. Translating gives CASSLSGGAYEQYF.

This clonotype has ten or more counts. J is TRBJ2-5 and V is TRBV6-2 or TRBV6-3, with no clear D. Germline V CDR1 and CDR2: MNHEY, SVGEGT. V dropped 1 base and J dropped 2 bases, with 11 bases sitting between them. The CDR3 consists of 15 residues. DNA for the CDR3: TGTGCCAGCAGTTACTTATCGGCCACGCAAGAGACCCAGTACTTC. Translating it yields CASSYLSATQETQYF.

This clonotype is labeled medium-sized. The chain carries TRBV12-3 or TRBV12-4 and TRBJ2-2; 7 bases fit TRBD2. This CDR3 spans 15 amino acids. V lost 8 bases to trimming and J lost 5 bases; unmatched junction nucleotides: 11. CDR3 nucleotide sequence: TGTGCCAGCGGAGAGGGAGGGGCATGGACCGGGGAGCTGTTTTTT. Translation gives CASGEGGAWTGELFF.

This clonotype is medium-sized in the sample. J is TRBJ1-2 and V is TRBV20-1; 7 positions agree with TRBD1. Per the germline V gene, CDR1 is DFQATT and CDR2 is SNEGSKA (reference sequence). The trim removed 5 bases at V and 3 bases at J, leaving 3 bases unmatched. The length of the CDR3 is 12 residues. The CDR3 DNA sequence: TGCAGTGCTGGGGACAGCGACTATGGCTACACCTTC. Translating it yields CSAGDSDYGYTF.

By frequency in the sample, this clonotype is medium-sized. V usage is TRBV10-1 and J usage is TRBJ2-2, with a weak D call TRBD2 (6 bases). Looked up from germline, CDR1 is WNHNN and CDR2 is SYGVQD (reference sequence). The V end was cut by 11 bases, the J end by 6 bases, with 16 bases between. The CDR3 totals 13 residues. Here the CDR3 DNA reads TGCGCCCACGGGCGGGGCGAGGCCGGGGAGCTGTTTTTT. Encoded protein: CAHGRGEAGELFF.

There are many counts of this clonotype. The chain combines TRBV7-9 with TRBJ2-1; TRBD2 matches at 11 bases. The trim removed 2 bases at V and 5 bases at J, leaving 5 bases unmatched. In germline, CDR1 is SEHNR, CDR2 FQNEAQ (reference sequence). The CDR3 extends over 16 amino acids. CDR3 protein: CASSLMGLAEHNEQFF. CDR3 coding DNA: TGTGCCAGCAGCTTAATGGGACTAGCGGAGCACAATGAGCAGTTCTTC.

This clonotype was seen at least ten times. The rearrangement links TRBV6-1 to TRBJ2-1; 7 bases align to TRBD2. The junction had 3 bases not matched to a gene; V was cut back by 5 bases and J by 11 bases. In germline, CDR1 is MNHNS, CDR2 SASEGT. This CDR3 has 11 amino acids. CDR3 protein: CASSFSGQQFF. CDR3 bases: TGTGCCAGCAGTTTTAGCGGGCAGCAGTTCTTC.

This clonotype counts as medium-sized. This rearrangement joins TRBV28 to TRBJ2-7; D unclear. V lost 6 bases and J 2 bases, leaving 11 bases between the germline ends. The CDR3 sequence is 13 residues long. Looked up from germline, CDR1 is MDHEN and CDR2 is SYDVKM. Here the CDR3 DNA reads TGTGCCAGCAGACGCCTAGGGACCTACGAGCAGTACTTC. Its protein product is CASRRLGTYEQYF. The variable domain in full, with the rest retrieved from reference TRBV28 and TRBJ2-7, is DVKVTQSSRYLVKRTGEKVFLECVQDMDHENMFWYRQDPGLGLRLIYFSYDVKMKEKGDIPEGYSVSREKKERFSLILESASTNQTSMYLCASRRLGTYEQYFGPGTRLTVT.

This clonotype was detected ten times or more. The genes are TRBV12-3 or TRBV12-4 and TRBJ2-6; D might be TRBD1 (6 bases). Trimming stripped 7 bases from V and 0 bases from J, with 13 bases between. The CDR3 is made up of 16 amino acids. The CDR3 sequence: CASTGHHLSGANVLTF. In DNA, the CDR3 is TGTGCCAGCACGGGACACCACCTCTCTGGGGCCAACGTCCTGACTTTC.

This chain joins TRBV4-1 and TRBJ1-1; D call uncertain. Between the trimmed V and J ends, which lost 0 bases and 1 base, there was a span of 12 bases. The CDR3 covers 16 residues. Germline loops: CDR1 MGHRA, CDR2 YSYEKL. The CDR3 protein is CASSQDMWAENTEAFF. For the CDR3, the DNA is TGCGCCAGCAGCCAAGATATGTGGGCGGAGAACACTGAAGCTTTCTTT.

This clonotype was recorded many times. This sequence joins TRBV29-1 and TRBJ2-7; D possibly uses TRBD1 or TRBD2 (5 bases each). Trimming left V 5 bases short and J 3 bases short, with 14 bases between. Germline V gene sequence: CDR1 SQVTM, CDR2 ANQGSEA. This CDR3 is built from 13 residues. Here the CDR3 DNA reads TGCAGCGTTTGGTGGGGCCGGGACTACGAGCAGTACTTC. Its translation is CSVWWGRDYEQYF.

This clonotype was found many times. V and J are TRBV7-2 and TRBJ1-1, with D perhaps matching TRBD1 (5 bases). V lost 5 bases, J lost 4 bases, and 17 bases lay in between. In germline, CDR1 is SGHTA, CDR2 FQGNSA. The CDR3 totals 15 residues. CDR3 coding DNA: TGTGCCAGCAGCAAAACAACAGGTAGGGCCACTGAAGCTTTCTTT. This gives the protein CASSKTTGRATEAFF.

This clonotype was recorded at least ten times. The V gene is TRBV7-2, the J gene TRBJ2-5; D possibly corresponds to TRBD1 (5 bases). The germline V gene has CDR1 SGHTA and CDR2 FQGNSA. The CDR3 runs 15 residues. V was clipped by 5 bases and J by 2 bases, with 15 bases between them. The DNA for the CDR3 is TGTGCCAGCAGCCAGGGTCCTGGGCAACAAGAGACCCAGTACTTC. Its translation is CASSQGPGQQETQYF.

This clonotype was detected ten times or more. V is TRBV6-4 and J is TRBJ1-5, with D unresolved. Trimming pared 3 bases from V and 1 base from J, leaving 4 bases between. Germline assignment: CDR1 MRHNA and CDR2 SNTAGT. The CDR3 covers 13 residues. Here the CDR3 reads CASSEGSNQPQHF. The CDR3 DNA reads TGTGCCAGCAGTGAGGGGAGCAATCAGCCCCAGCATTTT.

As to this clonotype: Possible read error: a much larger clone is one base away. CDR3 amino acids: CSARSSIGETQYF. In DNA form, the CDR3 reads TGCAGTGCTAGGTCGTCTATCGGAGAGACCCAGTACTTC. The rearrangement uses TRBV20-1 and TRBJ2-5, with D unresolved. Trimming removed 3 bases from V and 4 bases from J, with 12 bases in between. The length of the CDR3 is 13 residues. Germline CDR1 reads DFQATT; CDR2 reads SNEGSKA (reference sequence).

This clonotype was seen at least ten times. V gene TRBV7-2 combines with J gene TRBJ1-5, with TRBD1 as a possible D gene (5 bases). CDR1 is SGHTA, CDR2 FQGNSA, per germline. CDR3 length: 15 residues. The V end lost 5 bases, the J end lost 0 bases, and 11 bases lay between the germline ends. The CDR3 is CASSTVGTSNQPQHF. The CDR3 DNA follows: TGTGCCAGCAGCACGGTCGGGACTAGCAATCAGCCCCAGCATTTT. The full variable domain, completed using reference TRBV7-2 and TRBJ1-5, is GAGVSQSPSNKVTEKGKDVELRCDPISGHTALYWYRQSLGQGLEFLIYFQGNSAPDKSGLPSDRFSAERTGGSVSTLTIQRTQQEDSAVYLCASSTVGTSNQPQHFGDGTRLSIL.

This clonotype is classed as medium-sized. The CDR3 DNA reads as TGTGCCAGCAGTGAAGAAGGGTTCAGCAATCAGCCCCAGCATTTT. It is translated as CASSEEGFSNQPQHF. This rearrangement joins TRBV2 to TRBJ1-5; D is uncertain. CDR3 length: 15 amino acids. Germline CDR1 and CDR2: SNHLY and FYNNEI. Trimming took 1 base from V and 1 from J, leaving 8 bases between them.

This clonotype appeared a few times. The CDR3 end shows no conserved phenylalanine or tryptophan, and so a read error is likely. No DNA is shown, since the ends of the CDR3 on it are uncertain; the CDR3 is the one TCRdb lists. This chain links TRBV6-1 with TRBJ2-3; whether TRBD1, the table's D call, matches the DNA was not checked. The CDR3 numbers 16 amino acids, ends counted. Germline assignment: CDR1 MNHNS and CDR2 SASEGT. The CDR3 region is CASSAGTGFHEQYFGP.

This clonotype is termed medium-sized. V usage is TRBV10-3 and J usage is TRBJ2-7, with 9 nucleotides matching TRBD1. The CDR3 consists of 21 residues. V dropped 2 bases and J dropped 4; count of bases not matched to a gene: 24. The germline V gene has CDR1 ENHRY and CDR2 SYGVKD. This CDR3 reads CAISEPSSRTGVRGVRYEQYF. The CDR3 coding sequence is TGTGCCATCAGTGAGCCGAGTTCTCGGACAGGGGTTCGTGGTGTAAGGTACGAGCAGTACTTC.

This clonotype rates as medium-sized (0.01 to 0.1%). The chain carries TRBV7-6 and TRBJ1-1; 9 bases are a match to TRBD1. Germline CDR1 SGHVS, CDR2 FNYEAQ. The CDR3 sequence is 14 residues long. V shed 2 bases and J 6 bases; nucleotides not matched to a gene: 4. The CDR3 protein is CASSLYRGRAEAFF. CDR3 in DNA: TGTGCCAGCAGCTTATACAGGGGGCGAGCTGAAGCTTTCTTT. The full variable domain, completed using reference TRBV7-6 and TRBJ1-1, is GAGVSQSPRYKVTKRGQDVALRCDPISGHVSLYWYRQALGQGPEFLTYFNYEAQQDKSGLPNDRFSAERPEGSISTLTIQRTEQRDSAMYRCASSLYRGRAEAFFGQGTRLTVV.

Relative to its sample, this clonotype is medium-sized (0.01 to 0.1%). The V and J genes are TRBV6-1 and TRBJ1-5; TRBD1 agrees at 7 bases. This CDR3 has 14 amino acids. Germline V gene lookup returns CDR1 MNHNS and CDR2 SASEGT. Trimming cost V 5 bases and J 3 bases; bases outside gene matches: 4. For the CDR3, the DNA is TGTGCCAGCAGTCCCGACAGGGTCAATCAGCCCCAGCATTTT. Translated, it gives CASSPDRVNQPQHF.

The V and J genes are TRBV11-3 and TRBJ2-7, with D hard to call. V was pared by 1 base and J by 6 bases, with 10 bases between. The CDR3 length is 13 residues. In germline, CDR1 is SGHNT, CDR2 YENEEA. Here the CDR3 DNA reads TGTGCCAGCAGCTTAGTAACTACCTCCGAGCAGTACTTC. Translated: CASSLVTTSEQYF.